This entry concerns a single TCR beta chain. The method was immunoSEQ multiplex PCR; TCRdb's version includes in-frame clones alone and lacks a portion of them. The data contain 2.5 million or so clones, more than 80% of them singletons. This specimen belongs to a study of shared clonotypes between healthy human individuals. Per the germline V gene, CDR1 is GTSNPN and CDR2 is SVGIG (reference sequence). V dropped 7 bases and J dropped 2 bases, with 15 bases sitting between them. There are 13 residues in the CDR3. Sequencing input: naive CD4+ T cells sorted from blood. Subset here: CD45RA+ positively selected. The sequence came from a man aged 18 to 35 in good health. The genes are TRBV30 and TRBJ2-7; possibly TRBD2 for D (6 bases). CDR3: CASSTSRPYEQYF. The CDR3 nucleotides are TGTGCCTCTTCCACTAGCCGACCCTACGAGCAGTACTTC.